Listed below are T cell receptor beta chains from one sample, sequenced in a study of CD8 T cells in Susac syndrome. TCRdb reprocessed the immunoSEQ multiplex PCR reads via MiXCR and lists one record per CDR3 protein. The sample lists about 100,000 distinct CDR3 sequences; around 96% were seen once. The material sequenced was CD8+ T cells from PBMCs. The receptors shown here come from a human donor with Susac syndrome. Each CDR3 is given with its conserved first and last residue. The order of the fields is J gene, D gene, V gene, CDR3 protein, CDR3 DNA. The D gene is left open where the match is weak.

TRBJ2-4 . TRBV28 CASSPGATGIQYF TGTGCCAGCAGTCCCGGGGCGACGGGCATTCAGTACTTC
TRBJ2-5 TRBD2 TRBV5-1 CASSFLAGDVETQYF TGCGCCAGCAGCTTCCTAGCGGGAGATGTAGAGACCCAGTACTTC
TRBJ1-2 . TRBV4-1 CASSQEGGYGYTF TGCGCCAGCAGCCAAGAGGGCGGCTATGGCTACACCTTC
TRBJ1-2 TRBD1 TRBV5-4 CASSPEYGQANYGYTF TGTGCCAGCAGCCCTGAATACGGACAGGCTAACTATGGCTACACCTTC
TRBJ2-1 . TRBV9 CASSGTELRFDEQFF TGTGCCAGCAGCGGGACGGAACTCCGATTCGATGAGCAGTTCTTC
TRBJ2-7 . TRBV18 CASSPGPGAGYEQYF TGTGCCAGCTCACCGGGACCTGGGGCGGGGTACGAGCAGTACTTC
TRBJ1-2 . TRBV29-1 CSVVDNYGYTF TGCAGCGTTGTTGACAACTATGGCTACACCTTC
TRBJ1-2 . TRBV5-4 CASSTTRGGYTF TGTGCCAGCAGCACCACCAGGGGTGGCTACACCTTC
TRBJ1-1 . TRBV4-1 CASSPVILNTEAFF TGCGCCAGCAGCCCCGTAATTCTGAACACTGAAGCTTTCTTT
TRBJ2-5 . TRBV5-1 CASSLGLALETQYF TGCGCCAGCAGCTTGGGATTAGCTTTAGAGACCCAGTACTTC
TRBJ2-1 . TRBV7-9 CASSSRLEQFF TGTGCCAGCAGCTCCAGACTAGAGCAGTTCTTC
TRBJ2-5 . TRBV5-4 CASSLDADKTQYF TGTGCCAGCAGCTTGGACGCAGACAAGACCCAGTACTTC
TRBJ2-1 . TRBV7-9 CASSPPATNEQFF TGTGCCAGCAGCCCCCCCGCTACCAATGAGCAGTTCTTC
TRBJ2-7 . TRBV28 CASSRPTAYEQYF TGTGCCAGCAGTCGGCCAACCGCCTACGAGCAGTACTTC
TRBJ1-5 . TRBV19 CATHWQPQHF TGTGCCACCCATTGGCAGCCCCAGCATTTT
TRBJ2-7 . TRBV24-1 CATSGGSYEQYF TGTGCCACCAGTGGCGGCTCCTACGAGCAGTACTTC
TRBJ1-5 . TRBV20-1 CSARQGFSQPQHF TGCAGTGCTAGACAGGGGTTTAGTCAGCCCCAGCATTTT
TRBJ2-3 TRBD2 TRBV28 CASTPPVGGRSSTDTQYF TGTGCCAGCACTCCCCCGGTCGGCGGGAGGTCTAGCACAGATACGCAGTATTTT
TRBJ1-1 . TRBV28 CASSPRGSTEAFF TGTGCCAGCAGTCCCCGGGGGTCCACTGAAGCTTTCTTT
TRBJ1-5 . TRBV5-1 CASSQEGEDQPQHF TGCGCCAGCAGCCAGGAGGGAGAGGATCAGCCCCAGCATTTT
TRBJ1-6 TRBD1 TRBV12-3/TRBV12-4 CASSPGTGEYSPLHF TGTGCCAGCAGTCCTGGGACAGGGGAATATTCACCCCTCCACTTT
TRBJ2-1 TRBD2 TRBV25-1 CASSERLAGGQGEQFF TGTGCCAGCAGTGAAAGACTAGCGGGAGGGCAGGGTGAGCAGTTCTTC
TRBJ2-3 . TRBV12-3/TRBV12-4 CASSPSNF TGTGCCAGCAGTCCCAGCAATTTT
TRBJ2-1 . TRBV20-1 CRTGISKGNEQFF TGCAGAACCGGGATCTCCAAAGGGAATGAGCAGTTCTTC
TRBJ2-2 . TRBV7-9 CASSEPRHGTEELFF TGTGCCAGCAGCGAACCCCGTCACGGAACCGAGGAGCTGTTTTTT
TRBJ2-3 . TRBV11-2 CASSLGPDPTDTQYF TGTGCCAGCAGCTTAGGTCCGGATCCCACAGATACGCAGTATTTT